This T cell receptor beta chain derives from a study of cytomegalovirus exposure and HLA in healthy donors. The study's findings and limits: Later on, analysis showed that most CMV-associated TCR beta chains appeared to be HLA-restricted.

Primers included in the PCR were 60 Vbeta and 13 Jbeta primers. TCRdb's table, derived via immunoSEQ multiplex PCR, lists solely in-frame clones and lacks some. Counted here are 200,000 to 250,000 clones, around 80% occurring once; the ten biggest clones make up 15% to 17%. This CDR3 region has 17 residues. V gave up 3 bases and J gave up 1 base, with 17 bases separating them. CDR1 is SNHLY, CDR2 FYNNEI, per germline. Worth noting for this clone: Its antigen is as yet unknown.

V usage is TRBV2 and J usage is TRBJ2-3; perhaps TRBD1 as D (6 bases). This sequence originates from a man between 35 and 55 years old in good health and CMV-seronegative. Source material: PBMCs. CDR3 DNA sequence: TGTGCCAGCAGTGACGTACTACAGGGTTGGGGCACAGATACGCAGTATTTT. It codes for CASSDVLQGWGTDTQYF.